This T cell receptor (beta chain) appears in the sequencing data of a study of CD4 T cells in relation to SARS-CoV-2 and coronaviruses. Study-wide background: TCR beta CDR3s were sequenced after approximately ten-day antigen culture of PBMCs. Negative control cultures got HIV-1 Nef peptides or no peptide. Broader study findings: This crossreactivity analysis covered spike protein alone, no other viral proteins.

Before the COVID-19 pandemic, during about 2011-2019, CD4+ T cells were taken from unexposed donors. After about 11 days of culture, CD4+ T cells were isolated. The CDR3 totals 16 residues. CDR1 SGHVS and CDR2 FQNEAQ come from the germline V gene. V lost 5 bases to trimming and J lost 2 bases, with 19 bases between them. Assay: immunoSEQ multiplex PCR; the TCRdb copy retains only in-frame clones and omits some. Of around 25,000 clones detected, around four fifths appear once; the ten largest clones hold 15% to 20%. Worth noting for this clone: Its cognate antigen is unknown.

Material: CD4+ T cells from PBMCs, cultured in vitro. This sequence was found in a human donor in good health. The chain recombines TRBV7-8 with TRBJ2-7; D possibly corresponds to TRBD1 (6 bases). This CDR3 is CASSQQMGAGTYEQYF. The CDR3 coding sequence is TGTGCCAGCAGCCAACAAATGGGGGCAGGGACCTACGAGCAGTACTTC.